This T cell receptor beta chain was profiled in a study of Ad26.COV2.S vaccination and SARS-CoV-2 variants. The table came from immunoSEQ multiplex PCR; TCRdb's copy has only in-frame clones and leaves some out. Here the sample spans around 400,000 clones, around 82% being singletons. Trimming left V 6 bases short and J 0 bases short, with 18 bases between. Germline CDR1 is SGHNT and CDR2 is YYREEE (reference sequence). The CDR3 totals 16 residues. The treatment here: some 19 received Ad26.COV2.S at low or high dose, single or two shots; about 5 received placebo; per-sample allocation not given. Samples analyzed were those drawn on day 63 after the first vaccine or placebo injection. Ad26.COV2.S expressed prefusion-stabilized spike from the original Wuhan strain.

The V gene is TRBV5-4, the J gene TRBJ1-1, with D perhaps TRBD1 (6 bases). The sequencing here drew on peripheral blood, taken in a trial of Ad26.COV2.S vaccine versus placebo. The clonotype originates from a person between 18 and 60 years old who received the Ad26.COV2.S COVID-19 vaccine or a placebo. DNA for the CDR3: TGTGCCAGCATAAAACTCCCGGACAGACTGAACACTGAAGCTTTCTTT. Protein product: CASIKLPDRLNTEAFF. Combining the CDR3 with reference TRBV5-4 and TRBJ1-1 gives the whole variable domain ETGVTQSPTHLIKTRGQQVTLRCSSQSGHNTVSWYQQALGQGPQFIFQYYREEENGRGNFPPRFSGLQFPNYSSELNVNALELDDSALYLCASIKLPDRLNTEAFFGQGTRLTVV.